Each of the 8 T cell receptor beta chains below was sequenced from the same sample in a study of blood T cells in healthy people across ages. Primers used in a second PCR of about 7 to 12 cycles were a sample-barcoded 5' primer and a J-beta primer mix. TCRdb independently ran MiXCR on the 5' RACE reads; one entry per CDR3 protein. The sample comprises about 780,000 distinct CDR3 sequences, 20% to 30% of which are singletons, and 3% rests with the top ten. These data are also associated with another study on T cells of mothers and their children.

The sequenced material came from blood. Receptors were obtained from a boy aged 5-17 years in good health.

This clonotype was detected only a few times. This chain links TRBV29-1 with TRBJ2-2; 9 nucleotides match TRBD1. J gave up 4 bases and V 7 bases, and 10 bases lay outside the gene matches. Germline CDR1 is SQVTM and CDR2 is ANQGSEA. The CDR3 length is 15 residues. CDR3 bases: TGCAGCGCAACGAGCGGGACAGGGACCACCGGGGAGCTGTTTTTT. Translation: CSATSGTGTTGELFF.

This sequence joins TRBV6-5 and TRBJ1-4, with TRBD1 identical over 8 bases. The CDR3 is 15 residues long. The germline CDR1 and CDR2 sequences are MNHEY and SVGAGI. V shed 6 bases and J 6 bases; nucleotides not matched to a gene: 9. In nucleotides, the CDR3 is TGTGCCAGCAGGAGGACAGGGCGGTCGGATGAAAAACTGTTTTTT. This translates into CASRRTGRSDEKLFF.

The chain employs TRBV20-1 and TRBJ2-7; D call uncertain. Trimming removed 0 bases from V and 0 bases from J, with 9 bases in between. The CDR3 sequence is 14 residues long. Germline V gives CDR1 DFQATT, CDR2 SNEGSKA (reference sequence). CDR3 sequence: CSARDPGSSYEQYF. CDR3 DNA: TGCAGTGCTAGAGATCCGGGCAGCTCCTACGAGCAGTACTTC.

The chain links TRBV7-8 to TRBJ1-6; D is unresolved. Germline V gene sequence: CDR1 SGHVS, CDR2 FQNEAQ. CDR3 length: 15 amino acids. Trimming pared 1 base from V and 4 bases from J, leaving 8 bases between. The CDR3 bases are TGTGCCAGCAGCTTAGAGGAGTCTTATAATTCACCCCTCCACTTT. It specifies CASSLEESYNSPLHF.

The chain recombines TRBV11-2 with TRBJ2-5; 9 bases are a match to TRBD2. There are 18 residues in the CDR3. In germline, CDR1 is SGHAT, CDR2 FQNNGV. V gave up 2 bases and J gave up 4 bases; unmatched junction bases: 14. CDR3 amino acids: CASSLNSVGRGGRETQYF. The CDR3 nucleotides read TGTGCCAGCAGCTTAAACTCTGTCGGGCGGGGGGGCCGAGAGACCCAGTACTTC.

The CDR3, as DNA: TGCAGTGCTCAGGCTCCAATAAGCTCAGGGGGGCAAGAGACCCAGTACTTC. Amino acid sequence: CSAQAPISSGGQETQYF. This chain connects TRBV20-1 to TRBJ2-5; maybe TRBD1 (7 bases). The germline V gene encodes CDR1 DFQATT and CDR2 SNEGSKA (reference sequence). The V and J ends lost 5 bases and 2 bases respectively, with 24 bases between them. CDR3 length: 17 amino acids.

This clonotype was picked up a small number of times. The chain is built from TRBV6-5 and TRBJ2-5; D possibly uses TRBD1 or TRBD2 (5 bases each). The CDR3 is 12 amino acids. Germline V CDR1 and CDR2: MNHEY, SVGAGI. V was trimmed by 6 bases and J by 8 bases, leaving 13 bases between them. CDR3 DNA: TGTGCCAGCAGAACTTTACGGGGCACCCAGTACTTC. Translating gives CASRTLRGTQYF.

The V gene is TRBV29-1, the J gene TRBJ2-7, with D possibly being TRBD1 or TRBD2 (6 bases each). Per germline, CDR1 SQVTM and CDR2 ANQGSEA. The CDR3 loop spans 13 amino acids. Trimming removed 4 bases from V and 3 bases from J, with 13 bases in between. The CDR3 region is CSVGGGTNYEQYF. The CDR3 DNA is TGCAGCGTTGGAGGGGGGACAAACTACGAGCAGTACTTC.